This TCR beta chain came from a study of cytomegalovirus exposure and HLA in healthy donors. Both 60 Vbeta primers and 13 Jbeta primers went into the PCR. Repertoires were generated with immunoSEQ multiplex PCR, while TCRdb's copy carries only in-frame clones and drops some. The table lists roughly 55,000 clones, about 81% of them singletons. With 1 base removed from V and 5 bases from J, the gap between germline ends came to 11 bases. The germline gives CDR1 MGHRA, CDR2 YSYEKL. The CDR3 runs to 15 residues. The clonotype comes from a boy younger than 18 in good health and CMV-seropositive. The sample was PBMCs. The chain carries TRBV4-1 and TRBJ2-2; D possibly corresponds to TRBD2 (7 bases). CDR3 amino acids: CASSQGRGPTGELFF. The DNA for the CDR3 is TGCGCCAGCAGCCAAGGGCGGGGGCCGACCGGGGAGCTGTTTTTT.